The sequence of this T cell receptor beta chain was determined in a study of metastatic and nonmetastatic thyroid tumors. Study findings and constraints: Reports indicated that malignant thyroid tumors showed significantly higher TCR beta diversity than benign nodules did, in blood and tumor.

In germline, CDR1 is MNHNS, CDR2 SASEGT. The CDR3 contains 15 residues. Trimming shortened V by 6 bases and J by 3 bases, and 14 bases separated the two germline ends. Thyroid surgery had not been preceded by any treatment in any patient. TCRdb redid the clone calls on the PCR reads using MiXCR. Among approximately 16,000 clones, about 26% were seen once, and the ten largest hold 9.5% to 13%. Ten or more counts support this clone. Its antigen is not known. The chain joins TRBV6-1 to TRBJ1-4; D possibly corresponds to TRBD1 (6 bases). This TCR came from a male donor with papillary thyroid cancer or a benign thyroid nodule (not recorded which). Some clones in this sample may be carry-over from other donors' samples. The sequencing input was blood. The CDR3 loop reads CASSLRGGANEKLFF. The CDR3, as DNA: TGTGCCAGCAGCCTCAGGGGAGGAGCTAATGAAAAACTGTTTTTT.